The entry below describes one T cell receptor (beta chain). The sample belongs to a study of blood T cell repertoires in COVID-19. In the study overall: Material from acute and convalescent COVID-19 was sourced from the United States, Italy and Spain. Sources were T cells, B-cell-depleted T cells, or PBMCs; the material itself was cDNA or gDNA.

The CDR3 runs to 14 residues. Germline-derived CDR1 and CDR2 are KGHSH and LQKENI. The V end lost 3 bases, the J end lost 5 bases, and 13 bases lay between the germline ends. One Seattle source followed patients from active infection through their disease course. In the authors' methods: Reference gene primer amplification in the assay estimated nucleated cell counts. Produced via immunoSEQ multiplex PCR; TCRdb's table is partial and in-frame only. V and J calls and clone size follow that table, whereas D and trimming were derived from the DNA. The sample lists around 29,000 clones; 80% to 90% were seen once.

Sequenced sample: peripheral blood. The sequence came from a woman over 75 with COVID-19, enrolled during active disease. The chain is built from TRBV18 and TRBJ1-1; D might be TRBD1 (5 bases). CDR3 sequence (DNA): TGTGCCAGCTCACCGAACAGGCAAACTACTGAAGCTTTCTTT. Its protein is CASSPNRQTTEAFF.